These 21 T cell receptor beta chains were sequenced from one sample in a study of T cells in Graves' hyperthyroidism and ophthalmopathy. Amplification yielded TCR beta CDR3 regions, with RNA transcripts as the source. HTBI primers were used for first-round RT-PCR of the TCR CDR3. TCRdb reanalysed the multiplex PCR reads using MiXCR and keeps one entry per CDR3 protein. The table shows some 500,000 distinct CDR3 sequences, with approximately 14% occurring only once. The material sequenced was blood. Receptors were obtained from a woman aged 18-35 years with Graves' hyperthyroidism.

For this clonotype: A much larger clone lies one base from this, so it may be a read error. The chain couples TRBV19 to TRBJ1-1; 7 bases are a match to TRBD1. Looked up from germline, CDR1 is LNHDA and CDR2 is SQIVND (reference sequence). The CDR3 length is 12 residues. This chain's CDR3 is CASTGVGTDAFF. CDR3 in DNA: TGTGCCAGCACAGGGGTGGGAACTGATGCTTTCTTT.

This clonotype was seen many times. The chain uses TRBV11-3 and TRBJ1-1; D unresolved. This CDR3 spans 14 amino acids. The germline V gene encodes CDR1 SGHNT and CDR2 YENEEA. V was cut by 5 bases and J by 1 base, with 11 bases left in between. For the CDR3, the DNA is TGTGCCAGCAGCCCTTCGGACGGGAACACTGAAGCTTTCTTT. This sequence encodes CASSPSDGNTEAFF.

V usage is TRBV20-1 and J usage is TRBJ1-2; D unclear. Germline CDR1 reads DFQATT; CDR2 reads SNEGSKA (reference sequence). The CDR3 covers 13 residues. Trimming took off 8 bases at V and 2 bases at J, with 15 bases between the two ends. CDR3 nucleotide sequence: TGCAGTCCGACGACGGGGAAGAACTATGGCTACACCTTC. Amino acids: CSPTTGKNYGYTF.

There are a few counts of this clonotype. For the CDR3, the DNA is TGTGCCAGCAGTGAGGCAGGGGGATTGTCCACTGAAGCTTTCTTT. Its protein is CASSEAGGLSTEAFF. This chain connects TRBV6-4 to TRBJ1-1, with 7 nucleotides matching TRBD1. CDR3 length: 15 amino acids. Trimming at V came to 3 bases and at J to 4 bases, leaving 8 bases not matched to a gene. Germline CDR1 is MRHNA and CDR2 is SNTAGT.

This clonotype showed up many times. The rearrangement joins TRBV11-2 to TRBJ2-7; D is possibly TRBD2 (5 bases). Between the trimmed V and J ends, which lost 3 bases and 3 bases, there was a span of 18 bases. CDR3 size: 16 residues. Germline lookup yields CDR1 SGHAT and CDR2 FQNNGV. CDR3 amino acids: CASSFRGLPRGYEQYV. CDR3 nucleotide sequence: TGTGCCAGCAGCTTTCGGGGTCTTCCCCGGGGCTACGAGCAGTACGTC.

This rearrangement joins TRBV7-8 to TRBJ1-5; tentative D call: TRBD1 (6 bases). CDR3 length: 15 amino acids. Germline CDR1 and CDR2: SGHVS and FQNEAQ. V lost 4 bases to trimming and J lost 0 bases, with 10 bases between them. The CDR3 spells CASSSTGNSNQPQHF. DNA for the CDR3: TGTGCCAGCAGCTCCACAGGGAATAGCAATCAGCCCCAGCATTTT.

In its sample, this clonotype was seen many times. The V gene is TRBV12-3 or TRBV12-4, the J gene TRBJ2-7; D is uncertain. This CDR3 contains 12 residues. Trimming removed 1 base at V and 6 bases at J, with 7 bases between. DNA for the CDR3: TGTGCCAGCAGTTTAGGCAGTATCGAGCAGTACTTC. It specifies CASSLGSIEQYF.

There are many counts of this clonotype. The gene calls are TRBV27 and TRBJ2-1; 9 nucleotides line up with TRBD2. CDR1 and CDR2 from the germline V gene are MNHEY and SMNVEV (reference sequence). The CDR3 loop spans 19 amino acids. V trimming: 6 bases; J trimming: 4 bases; junction bases outside the gene matches: 19. The CDR3 region has the DNA TGTGCCAGCAGGCTAATCGGGACTAGCCCCACACCGCCTTACAATGAGCAGTTCTTC. Protein sequence: CASRLIGTSPTPPYNEQFF.

This clonotype has a count of ten or more. The rearrangement uses TRBV30 and TRBJ1-2; a weak D match, TRBD1 (6 bases). CDR3 length equals 14 residues. The germline V and J ends were trimmed by 5 bases and 8 bases, with 21 bases remaining between them. Per germline, CDR1 GTSNPN and CDR2 SVGIG (reference sequence). CDR3 region: CAWSRLLRGRGYTF. The CDR3 region has the DNA TGTGCCTGGTCGCGGCTACTCAGGGGTCGAGGCTACACCTTC.

The rearrangement links TRBV5-5 to TRBJ1-1; 8 positions agree with TRBD1. The trim removed 4 bases at V and 1 base at J, leaving 3 bases unmatched. This CDR3 is built from 14 residues. Germline CDR1 SGHKS, CDR2 YYEKEE (reference sequence). CDR3 nucleotides: TGTGCCAGCAGCGGACAGGGTAAGAACACTGAAGCTTTCTTT. Its translation: CASSGQGKNTEAFF.

The chain combines TRBV9 with TRBJ2-5; 11 bases align to TRBD2. The germline gives CDR1 SGDLS, CDR2 YYNGEE. The CDR3 is 16 amino acids. Trimming at V came to 0 bases and at J to 3 bases, leaving 4 bases not matched to a gene. The DNA for the CDR3 is TGTGCCAGCAGCGTAGGGAATAGCGGGAGGGAAGAGACCCAGTACTTC. Protein sequence: CASSVGNSGREETQYF.

In this sample, this clonotype turned up a few times. A much more abundant neighbour one base away suggests this may be a read error. This chain joins TRBV7-9 and TRBJ1-3; D might be TRBD1 (5 bases). V was pared by 2 bases and J by 3 bases, with 14 bases between. The CDR3 sequence is 16 residues long. Looked up from germline, CDR1 is SEHNR and CDR2 is FQNEAQ (reference sequence). CDR3 nucleotide sequence: TGTGCCAGCAGCTTACGAGAAATCGGACATGGAAACACCATATATTTT. Protein: CASSLREIGHGNTIYF.

This clonotype has ten or more counts. V and J are TRBV20-1 and TRBJ2-5; TRBD2 matches 15 bases. This CDR3 has 14 amino acids. J gave up 4 bases and V 6 bases, and 3 bases lay outside the gene matches. Germline CDR1 DFQATT, CDR2 SNEGSKA (reference sequence). CDR3 in amino acids: CSAGLAGGRETQYF. For the CDR3, the DNA is TGCAGTGCCGGACTAGCGGGAGGGAGAGAGACCCAGTACTTC.

The chain employs TRBV12-5 and TRBJ1-1; unclear D gene. V dropped 4 bases and J dropped 7 bases, with 13 bases sitting between them. Per germline, CDR1 LGHNT and CDR2 FRNRAP. This CDR3 is 13 amino acids long. The CDR3 reads CASGSARTVEAFF. The DNA for the CDR3 is TGTGCTAGTGGTTCGGCCCGGACGGTTGAAGCTTTCTTT.

This clonotype has ten or more counts. The rearrangement uses TRBV12-3 or TRBV12-4 and TRBJ2-1; D is uncertain. The V gene lost 7 bases and the J gene lost 2 bases, with 3 bases spanning the gap. This CDR3 region has 11 residues. The CDR3 nucleotides are TGTGCCAGCAAGACCTACAATGAGCAGTTCTTC. Amino acid sequence: CASKTYNEQFF.

This clonotype has a count of ten or more. The chain uses TRBV20-1 and TRBJ1-1, with a possible D match to TRBD1 (5 bases). Trimming pared 6 bases from V and 6 bases from J, leaving 8 bases between. This CDR3 is 10 amino acids long. Looked up from germline, CDR1 is DFQATT and CDR2 is SNEGSKA (reference sequence). The CDR3 DNA is TGCAGTGCGGGGGACGCTGAAGCTTTCTTT. This gives the protein CSAGDAEAFF.

In its sample, this clonotype was seen many times. The CDR3 loop reads CACLAGYTF. The CDR3 DNA is TGTGCCTGCCTCGCGGGCTACACCTTC. The chain has TRBV30 and TRBJ1-2; D gene uncertain. CDR1 and CDR2 from the germline V gene are GTSNPN and SVGIG (reference sequence). The CDR3 runs 9 residues. Between the trimmed V and J ends, which lost 6 bases and 8 bases, there was a span of 7 bases.

The sample holds many counts of this clonotype. V usage is TRBV28 and J usage is TRBJ1-4; 8 nucleotides agree with TRBD1. The CDR3 runs to 14 residues. CDR1 and CDR2 (germline): MDHEN, SYDVKM. The J segment lost 2 bases and the V segment lost 6 bases, leaving 2 bases of the junction unmatched. In DNA form, the CDR3 reads TGTGCCAGCAGACCAGGGGGCACTAATGAAAAACTGTTTTTT. Its protein is CASRPGGTNEKLFF. The variable domain in full, completed from reference TRBV28 and TRBJ1-4, reads DVKVTQSSRYLVKRTGEKVFLECVQDMDHENMFWYRQDPGLGLRLIYFSYDVKMKEKGDIPEGYSVSREKKERFSLILESASTNQTSMYLCASRPGGTNEKLFFGSGTQLSVL.

The sample holds many counts of this clonotype. The V call is TRBV29-1, the J call TRBJ2-3; 7 positions agree with TRBD2. After removal of 8 bases from V and 5 bases from J, the junction contained 16 bases not matched to a gene. The germline gives CDR1 SQVTM, CDR2 ANQGSEA. This CDR3 has 15 amino acids. The CDR3 here is CSLLQLAQGLDTQYF. CDR3 in DNA: TGCAGCTTACTTCAACTAGCGCAGGGTTTAGATACGCAGTATTTT.

The sample holds many counts of this clonotype. The chain joins TRBV27 to TRBJ1-6; D not certain. V shed 6 bases and J shed 7 bases, with 13 bases lying between them. The CDR3 totals 14 residues. From germline, CDR1 is MNHEY and CDR2 SMNVEV (reference sequence). The DNA of the CDR3 is TGTGCCAGCAGAGGTCCAGAGACGAATTCACCCCTCCACTTT. Its protein is CASRGPETNSPLHF.

This clonotype was observed a handful of times. The chain combines TRBV6-1 with TRBJ1-1, with a tentative D call TRBD1 (5 bases). The germline V gene has CDR1 MNHNS and CDR2 SASEGT. The CDR3 length is 15 residues. V lost 2 bases to trimming and J lost 5 bases, with 15 bases between them. The CDR3 spells CASSEKRAGVTEAFF. Here the CDR3 DNA reads TGTGCCAGCAGTGAAAAAAGAGCGGGGGTTACTGAAGCTTTCTTT.